This TCR beta chain originates from a study of Graves' ophthalmopathy and Graves' hyperthyroidism. Uncontrolled infections, other autoimmune diseases, pregnancy or lactation barred patients from enrollment. The CDR3 sequence is 14 residues long. The germline CDR1 and CDR2 sequences are DFQATT and SNEGSKA (reference sequence). Points on this clonotype: Relative to the germline gene, one junction end is altered; a read error may explain this.

Scientists amplified the TCR beta CDR3 regions from RNA transcripts. HTBI primers served in a first-round RT-PCR, which a second-round multiplex PCR followed. TCRdb redid the calling of the multiplex PCR reads with MiXCR, one entry per CDR3 protein. The sample consists of under 250,000 distinct CDR3 sequences, 20% to 25% of them appearing once. Sequenced sample: peripheral blood. This rearrangement joins TRBV20-1 to TRBJ1-1; no definite D call. This receptor was obtained from a woman between 50 and 59 years old with Graves' ophthalmopathy. The CDR3 here is CSARGGGRHTEALF. CDR3 in DNA: TGCAGTGCTAGAGGTGGAGGGAGGCACACTGAAGCTCTCTTT.